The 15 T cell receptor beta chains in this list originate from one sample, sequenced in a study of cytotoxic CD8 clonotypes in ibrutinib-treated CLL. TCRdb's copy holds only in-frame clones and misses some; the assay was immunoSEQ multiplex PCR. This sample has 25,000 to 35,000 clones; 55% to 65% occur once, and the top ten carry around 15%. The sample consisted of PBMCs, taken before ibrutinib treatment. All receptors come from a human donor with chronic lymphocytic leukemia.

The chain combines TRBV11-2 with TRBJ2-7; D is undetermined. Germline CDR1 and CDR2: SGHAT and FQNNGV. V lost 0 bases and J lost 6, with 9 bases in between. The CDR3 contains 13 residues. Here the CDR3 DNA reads TGTGCCAGCAGCTTAGATTGGGGATCCGAGCAGTACTTC. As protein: CASSLDWGSEQYF.

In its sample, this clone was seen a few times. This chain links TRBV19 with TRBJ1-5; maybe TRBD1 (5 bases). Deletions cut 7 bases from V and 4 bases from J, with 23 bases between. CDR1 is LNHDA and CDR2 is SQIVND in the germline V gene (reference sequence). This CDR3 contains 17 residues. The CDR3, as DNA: TGTGCCAGTACCAATGGGGGGAGGACCGCCTCAAATCAGCCCCAGCATTTT. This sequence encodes CASTNGGRTASNQPQHF.

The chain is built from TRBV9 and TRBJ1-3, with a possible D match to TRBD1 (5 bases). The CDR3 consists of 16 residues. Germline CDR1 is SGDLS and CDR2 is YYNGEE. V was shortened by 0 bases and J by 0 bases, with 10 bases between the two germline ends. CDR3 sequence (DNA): TGTGCCAGCAGCGTAGCCCCGACAGTCTCTGGAAACACCATATATTTT. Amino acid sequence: CASSVAPTVSGNTIYF. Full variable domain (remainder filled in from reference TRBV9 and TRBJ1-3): DSGVTQTPKHLITATGQRVTLRCSPRSGDLSVYWYQQSLDQGLQFLIQYYNGEERAKGNILERFSAQQFPDLHSELNLSSLELGDSALYFCASSVAPTVSGNTIYFGEGSWLTVV.

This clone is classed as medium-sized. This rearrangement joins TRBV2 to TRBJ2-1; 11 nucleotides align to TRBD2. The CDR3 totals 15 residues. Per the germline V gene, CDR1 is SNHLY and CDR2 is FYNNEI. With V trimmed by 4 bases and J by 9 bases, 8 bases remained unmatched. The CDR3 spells CASSGSGGAILEQFF. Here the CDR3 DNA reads TGTGCCAGCAGTGGTAGCGGGGGGGCGATACTTGAGCAGTTCTTC.

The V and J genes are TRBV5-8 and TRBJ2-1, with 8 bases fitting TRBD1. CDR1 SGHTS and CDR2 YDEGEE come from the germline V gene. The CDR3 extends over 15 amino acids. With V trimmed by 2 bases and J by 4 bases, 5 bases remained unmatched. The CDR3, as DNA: TGTGCCAGCAGCTTCTTCAGGGGGCTGTACAATGAGCAGTTCTTC. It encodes CASSFFRGLYNEQFF.

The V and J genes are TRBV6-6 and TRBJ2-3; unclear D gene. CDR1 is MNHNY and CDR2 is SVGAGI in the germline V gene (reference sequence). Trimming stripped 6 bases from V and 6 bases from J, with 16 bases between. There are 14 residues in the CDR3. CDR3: CASRRTLNGDTQYF. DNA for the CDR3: TGTGCCAGCAGGCGAACCCTGAATGGCGATACGCAGTATTTT.

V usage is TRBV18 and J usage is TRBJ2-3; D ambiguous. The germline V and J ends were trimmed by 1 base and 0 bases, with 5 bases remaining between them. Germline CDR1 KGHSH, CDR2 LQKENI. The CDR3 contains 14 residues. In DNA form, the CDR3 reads TGTGCCAGCTCACCACTAAGGAGCACAGATACGCAGTATTTT. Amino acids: CASSPLRSTDTQYF.

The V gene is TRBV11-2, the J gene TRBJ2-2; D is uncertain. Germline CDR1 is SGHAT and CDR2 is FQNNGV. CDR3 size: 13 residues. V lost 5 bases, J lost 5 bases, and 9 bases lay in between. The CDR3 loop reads CASSRTGTGELFF. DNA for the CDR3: TGTGCCAGCAGCCGAACCGGGACCGGGGAGCTGTTTTTT. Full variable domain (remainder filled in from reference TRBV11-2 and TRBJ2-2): EAGVAQSPRYKIIEKRQSVAFWCNPISGHATLYWYQQILGQGPKLLIQFQNNGVVDDSQLPKDRFSAERLKGVDSTLKIQPAKLEDSAVYLCASSRTGTGELFFGEGSRLTVL.

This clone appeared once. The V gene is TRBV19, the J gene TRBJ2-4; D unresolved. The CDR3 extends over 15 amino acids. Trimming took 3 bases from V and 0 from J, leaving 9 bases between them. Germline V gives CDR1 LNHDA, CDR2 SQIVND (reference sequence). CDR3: CASSIRLQAKNIQYF. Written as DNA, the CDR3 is TGTGCCAGTAGTATTAGACTCCAAGCCAAAAACATTCAGTACTTC.

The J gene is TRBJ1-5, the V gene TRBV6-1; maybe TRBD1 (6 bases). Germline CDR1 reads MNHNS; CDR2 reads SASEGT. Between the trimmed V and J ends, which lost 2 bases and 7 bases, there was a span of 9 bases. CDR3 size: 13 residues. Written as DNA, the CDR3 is TGTGCCAGCAGTGAACTGCAGGGGCAGCCCCAGCATTTT. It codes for CASSELQGQPQHF.

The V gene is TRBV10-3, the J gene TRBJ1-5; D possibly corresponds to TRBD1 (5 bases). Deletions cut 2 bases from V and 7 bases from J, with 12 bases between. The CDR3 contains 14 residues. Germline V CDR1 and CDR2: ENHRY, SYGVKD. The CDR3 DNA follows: TGTGCCATCAGTGAGGGGGCAGGTAACCAGCCCCAGCATTTT. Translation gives CAISEGAGNQPQHF.

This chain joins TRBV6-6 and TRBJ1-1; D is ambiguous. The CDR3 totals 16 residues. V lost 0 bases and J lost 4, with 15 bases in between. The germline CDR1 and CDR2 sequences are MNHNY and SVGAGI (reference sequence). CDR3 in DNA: TGTGCCAGCAGTTACTCGAAGGCAGCTTTGGGCACTGAAGCTTTCTTT. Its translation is CASSYSKAALGTEAFF.

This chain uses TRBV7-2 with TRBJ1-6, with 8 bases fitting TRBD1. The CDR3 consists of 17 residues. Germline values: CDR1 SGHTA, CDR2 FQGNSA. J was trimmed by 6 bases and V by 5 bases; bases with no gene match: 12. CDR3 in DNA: TGTGCCAGCAGCCTCCCAACGACAGGGGTACGTAATTCACCCCTCCACTTT. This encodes CASSLPTTGVRNSPLHF.

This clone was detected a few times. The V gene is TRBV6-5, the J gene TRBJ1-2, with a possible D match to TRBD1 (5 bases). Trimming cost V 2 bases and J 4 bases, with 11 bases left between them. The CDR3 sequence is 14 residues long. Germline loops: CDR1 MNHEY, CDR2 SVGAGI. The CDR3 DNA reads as TGTGCCAGCAGTTACCTCCAGGGCGGCTATGGCTACACCTTC. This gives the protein CASSYLQGGYGYTF.

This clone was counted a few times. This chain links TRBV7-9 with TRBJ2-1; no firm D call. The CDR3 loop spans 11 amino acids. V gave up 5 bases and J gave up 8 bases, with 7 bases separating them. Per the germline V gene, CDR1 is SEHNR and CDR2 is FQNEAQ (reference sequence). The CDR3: CASSQRYEQFF. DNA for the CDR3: TGTGCCAGCAGCCAGAGATATGAGCAGTTCTTC.